This T cell receptor beta chain emerged from a study of blood T cell repertoires in COVID-19. The overall study: Both acute and convalescent COVID-19 samples were obtained from the United States, Italy and Spain. PBMCs, B-cell-depleted T cells, or T cells provided the cDNA or gDNA that made up the material.

The germline CDR1 and CDR2 sequences are MNHNS and SASEGT. The V gene lost 2 bases and the J gene lost 1 base, with 11 bases spanning the gap. CDR3 size: 15 residues. In the original processing: Estimated nucleated cell counts came from reference gene primer amplification. The data were produced by immunoSEQ multiplex PCR, yet TCRdb's version contains in-frame clones alone and is incomplete. The V and J calls and clone size were taken over from that table, and D and trimming were inferred from the DNA. The data contain about 480,000 clones, roughly nine tenths of them singletons. While infection was still active, Seattle patients were enrolled and then followed longitudinally.

The source material was peripheral blood. V is TRBV6-1 and J is TRBJ1-1; D may be TRBD1 (5 bases). This receptor was identified in a woman aged 45-65 years with COVID-19, enrolled during active disease. The CDR3 DNA is TGTGCCAGCAGTGAACTCGGAACAGGGAACACTGAAGCTTTCTTT. Translated: CASSELGTGNTEAFF.